Listed below are T cell receptor beta chains from one sample, sequenced in a study of blood T cell repertoires in COVID-19. Sequencing used immunoSEQ multiplex PCR; TCRdb keeps in-frame clones, though not all of them. The top ten clones hold roughly 15% of a sample with 200,000 to 250,000 clones, around nine tenths of them seen once. Sequencing input: PBMCs or T cells enriched from blood (not recorded which). These receptors all stem from a woman aged 50 to 60 with acute COVID-19. Each CDR3 is given with its conserved first and last residue. D genes are given only for firm matches. Size is omitted from some rows. Given values are once, few, many or a class for expanded clones.

CDR3aa,CDR3nt,d_gene,v_gene,j_gene,abundance
CASSLGAGGSGNTIYF,TGTGCCAGCAGCTTAGGTGCAGGGGGCTCTGGAAACACCATATATTTT,TRBD1,TRBV7-9,TRBJ1-3,NA
CASSLSQGAVYEQYF,TGTGCCAGCAGCTTGAGTCAGGGGGCGGTCTACGAGCAGTACTTC,TRBD1,TRBV5-5,TRBJ2-7,NA
CASSLSREQYF,TGTGCCAGCAGTTTGTCCAGGGAGCAGTACTTC,NA,TRBV28,TRBJ2-7,few
CASSYSTDTEAFF,TGTGCCAGCAGTTACTCGACAGACACTGAAGCTTTCTTT,NA,TRBV6-5,TRBJ1-1,NA
CASSRGQGGQETQYF,TGTGCCAGCAGCCGGGGACAGGGGGGTCAAGAGACCCAGTACTTC,TRBD1,TRBV7-3,TRBJ2-5,NA
CASSLWSPPSSYNEQFF,TGTGCCAGCAGCTTATGGAGTCCCCCCAGCTCCTACAATGAGCAGTTCTTC,NA,TRBV7-2,TRBJ2-1,NA
CASSLTPGSEQYF,TGCGCCAGCAGCTTAACTCCGGGTAGCGAGCAGTACTTC,NA,TRBV5-1,TRBJ2-7,NA
CASSVGQREVGEQYF,TGTGCCAGCAGCGTAGGTCAGCGGGAGGTTGGCGAGCAGTACTTC,TRBD2,TRBV9,TRBJ2-7,NA
CASGRGQGNEKLFF,TGTGCCAGCGGACGAGGCCAGGGCAATGAAAAACTGTTTTTT,NA,TRBV4-2,TRBJ1-4,NA
CASSDPLRDRDISNQPQHF,TGCGCCAGCAGCGATCCCCTCCGGGACAGGGATATCAGCAATCAGCCCCAGCATTTT,TRBD1,TRBV10-1,TRBJ1-5,NA
CAISESGRVYGYTF,TGTGCCATCAGTGAGTCGGGCAGAGTCTATGGCTACACCTTC,NA,TRBV10-3,TRBJ1-2,few
CASSSRGSENTDTQYF,TGTGCCAGCAGCTCCCGGGGAAGCGAGAACACAGATACGCAGTATTTT,NA,TRBV4-2,TRBJ2-3,NA
CATKEGRSYEQYF,TGTGCCACCAAGGAGGGTCGCTCCTACGAGCAGTACTTC,NA,TRBV6-5,TRBJ2-7,NA
CASSQQGVTEAFF,TGTGCCAGCAGTCAACAGGGGGTCACTGAAGCTTTCTTT,TRBD1,TRBV12-3/TRBV12-4,TRBJ1-1,NA
CASRVYNYGYTF,TGTGCCAGCAGGGTCTATAACTATGGCTACACCTTC,NA,TRBV28,TRBJ1-2,few
CASSRDRGNHEQYF,TGTGCCAGCAGTCGGGACAGAGGTAACCACGAGCAGTACTTC,TRBD1,TRBV6-6,TRBJ2-7,once
CASSQDRLGAAGELFF,TGTGCCAGCAGCCAAGATCGTCTGGGGGCGGCCGGGGAGCTGTTTTTT,NA,TRBV4-2,TRBJ2-2,NA
CASSLGLAPEQYF,TGTGCCAGCAGCTTGGGACTAGCGCCCGAGCAGTACTTC,TRBD2,TRBV5-6,TRBJ2-7,NA
CASSWATPYEQYF,TGTGCCAGCAGCTGGGCCACCCCCTACGAGCAGTACTTC,NA,TRBV16,TRBJ2-7,NA
CTSSQRWQPQHF,TGCACCAGCAGCCAGCGTTGGCAGCCCCAGCATTTT,NA,TRBV1,TRBJ1-5,NA
CASTAVVASSYNEQFF,TGTGCCAGCACCGCGGTGGTAGCCAGCTCCTACAATGAGCAGTTCTTC,NA,TRBV7-8,TRBJ2-1,NA
CASRVATTSYEQYF,TGTGCCAGCAGGGTAGCGACCACCTCCTACGAGCAGTACTTC,NA,TRBV27,TRBJ2-7,NA
CASSIESRGPQPQHF,TGTGCCAGTAGTATAGAATCCAGGGGGCCTCAGCCCCAGCATTTT,TRBD1,TRBV19,TRBJ1-5,NA
CASSILPIGVGANVLTF,TGTGCCAGTAGTATATTGCCCATCGGGGTCGGGGCCAACGTCCTGACTTTC,NA,TRBV19,TRBJ2-6,NA
CASRDARGQYYEQYF,TGTGCCAGCAGGGACGCCCGGGGACAGTACTACGAGCAGTACTTC,TRBD1,TRBV27,TRBJ2-7,NA
CASSGDRGSGNTIYF,TGTGCCAGCAGCGGCGACAGAGGCTCTGGAAACACCATATATTTT,NA,TRBV2,TRBJ1-3,NA
CASSYLRRGSSPLHF,TGTGCCAGCAGTTACTTAAGAAGGGGCTCGTCACCCCTCCACTTT,NA,TRBV6-6,TRBJ1-6,NA
CSASTSGSGNEQYF,TGCAGTGCTAGTACTAGCGGGAGTGGCAACGAGCAGTACTTC,TRBD2,TRBV20-1,TRBJ2-7,NA
CASRGLAGSYEQYF,TGTGCCAGCCGAGGGCTAGCGGGATCCTACGAGCAGTACTTC,TRBD2,TRBV28,TRBJ2-7,once
CASSLGASGRFYNEQFF,TGTGCCAGCAGCTTAGGGGCTAGCGGGAGGTTTTACAATGAGCAGTTCTTC,TRBD2,TRBV7-9,TRBJ2-1,once
CASIITPGWGRTDTQYF,TGTGCCAGCATCATAACCCCCGGGTGGGGGCGTACAGATACGCAGTATTTT,NA,TRBV11-3,TRBJ2-3,NA
CASSRQGARHEQYF,TGTGCCAGCAGCCGACAGGGGGCTCGACACGAGCAGTACTTC,TRBD1,TRBV3-1/TRBV3-2,TRBJ2-7,NA
CASSLGLAYSYNEQFF,TGTGCCAGCAGCCTGGGACTAGCGTACTCCTACAATGAGCAGTTCTTC,TRBD2,TRBV3-1/TRBV3-2,TRBJ2-1,NA
CAISERLAGPSYEQYF,TGTGCCATCAGTGAGAGGCTAGCGGGACCCTCCTACGAGCAGTACTTC,TRBD2,TRBV10-3,TRBJ2-7,NA
CASSMEPLSNQPQHF,TGTGCCAGTAGTATGGAGCCCCTTAGCAATCAGCCCCAGCATTTT,NA,TRBV19,TRBJ1-5,NA
CASRGDSLSYNEQFF,TGTGCCAGCAGGGGGGACAGTCTCTCATACAATGAGCAGTTCTTC,TRBD1,TRBV2,TRBJ2-1,NA
CASSLGANQPQHF,TGCGCCAGCAGCTTAGGGGCTAATCAGCCCCAGCATTTT,NA,TRBV5-1,TRBJ1-5,NA
CASSLRASSDEQYF,TGTGCCAGCAGTTTGCGGGCTAGCAGCGACGAGCAGTACTTC,NA,TRBV27,TRBJ2-7,once
CASSQVSSGPYEQYF,TGTGCCAGCAGCCAAGTATCTAGCGGACCCTACGAGCAGTACTTC,TRBD2,TRBV3-1/TRBV3-2,TRBJ2-7,NA
CASSFGTVNSPLHF,TGTGCCAGTAGTTTCGGGACAGTCAATTCACCCCTCCACTTT,TRBD1,TRBV28,TRBJ1-6,NA
CASSPLMGGQGAYEQYF,TGTGCCAGCTCACCACTTATGGGGGGACAGGGCGCCTACGAGCAGTACTTC,TRBD1,TRBV18,TRBJ2-7,NA
CSVGTPNTGELFF,TGCAGCGTCGGGACTCCGAACACCGGGGAGCTGTTTTTT,NA,TRBV29-1,TRBJ2-2,NA